This T cell receptor (beta chain) was captured in a study of blood T cell repertoires in COVID-19. Looking at the study overall: Collection of acute and convalescent COVID-19 samples took place in the United States, Italy and Spain. Sources were T cells, B-cell-depleted T cells, or PBMCs; the material itself was cDNA or gDNA.

As processed by the authors: Estimates of nucleated cell counts were drawn from the amplification of reference gene primers. Assay: immunoSEQ multiplex PCR; the TCRdb copy retains only in-frame clones and omits some. That table furnishes V, J and clone size, whereas the DNA furnished D and trimming. This sample has 350,000 to 450,000 clones, with 85% found just once. CDR1 and CDR2 (germline): SGDLS, YYNGEE. The CDR3 has 15 residues. V dropped 3 bases and J dropped 5 bases, with 12 bases sitting between them. The chain joins TRBV9 to TRBJ1-6, with a possible D match to TRBD1 (6 bases). The specimen sequenced was peripheral blood. The source of this sequence is a young woman with acute or convalescent COVID-19. CDR3 sequence: CASSEHRADNSPLHF. CDR3 DNA: TGTGCCAGCAGCGAGCACAGGGCGGATAATTCACCCCTCCACTTT.